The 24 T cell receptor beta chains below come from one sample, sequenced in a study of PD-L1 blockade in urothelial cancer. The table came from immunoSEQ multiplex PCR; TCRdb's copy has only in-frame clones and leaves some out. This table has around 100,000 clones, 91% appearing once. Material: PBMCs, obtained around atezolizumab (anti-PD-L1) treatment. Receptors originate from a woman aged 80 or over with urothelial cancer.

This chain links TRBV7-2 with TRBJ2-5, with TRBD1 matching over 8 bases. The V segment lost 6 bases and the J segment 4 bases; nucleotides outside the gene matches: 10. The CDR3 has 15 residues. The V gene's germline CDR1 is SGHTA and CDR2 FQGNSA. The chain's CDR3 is CASREQGASRETQYF. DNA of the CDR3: TGTGCCAGCAGAGAGCAGGGGGCGTCTCGAGAGACCCAGTACTTC.

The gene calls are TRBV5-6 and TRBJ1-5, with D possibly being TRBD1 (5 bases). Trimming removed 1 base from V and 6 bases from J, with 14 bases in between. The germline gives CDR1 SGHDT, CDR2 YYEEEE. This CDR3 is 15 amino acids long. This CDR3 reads CASSLSGTLGQPQHF. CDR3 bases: TGTGCCAGCAGCTTGTCCGGGACTTTAGGTCAGCCCCAGCATTTT.

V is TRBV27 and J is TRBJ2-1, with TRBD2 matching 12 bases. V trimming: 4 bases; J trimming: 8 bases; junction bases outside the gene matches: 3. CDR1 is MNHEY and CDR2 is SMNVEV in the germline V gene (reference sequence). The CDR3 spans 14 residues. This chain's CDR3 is CASSSSGRGDEQFF. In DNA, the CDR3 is TGTGCCAGCAGTTCTAGCGGGAGGGGGGATGAGCAGTTCTTC.

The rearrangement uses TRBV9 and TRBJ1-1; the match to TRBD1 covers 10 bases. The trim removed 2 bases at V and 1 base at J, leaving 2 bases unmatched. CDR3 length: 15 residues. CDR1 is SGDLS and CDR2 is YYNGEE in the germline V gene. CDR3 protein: CASSVRDRGNTEAFF. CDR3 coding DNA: TGTGCCAGCAGCGTCCGGGACAGGGGGAACACTGAAGCTTTCTTT.

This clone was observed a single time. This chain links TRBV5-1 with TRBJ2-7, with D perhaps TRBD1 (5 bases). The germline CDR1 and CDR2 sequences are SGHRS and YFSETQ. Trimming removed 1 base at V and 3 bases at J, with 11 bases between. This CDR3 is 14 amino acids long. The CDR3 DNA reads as TGCGCCAGCAGCTTGCGGCAGGGCAACTACGAGCAGTACTTC. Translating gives CASSLRQGNYEQYF.

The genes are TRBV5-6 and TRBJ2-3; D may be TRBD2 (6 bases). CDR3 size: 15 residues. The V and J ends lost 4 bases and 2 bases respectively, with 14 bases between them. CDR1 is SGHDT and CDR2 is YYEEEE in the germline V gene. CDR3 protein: CASSPGTWDTDTQYF. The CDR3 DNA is TGTGCCAGCAGCCCCGGGACTTGGGACACAGATACGCAGTATTTT. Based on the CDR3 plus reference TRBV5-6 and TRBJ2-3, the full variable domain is DAGVTQSPTHLIKTRGQQVTLRCSPKSGHDTVSWYQQALGQGPQFIFQYYEEEERQRGNFPDRFSGHQFPNYSSELNVNALLLGDSALYLCASSPGTWDTDTQYFGPGTRLTVL.

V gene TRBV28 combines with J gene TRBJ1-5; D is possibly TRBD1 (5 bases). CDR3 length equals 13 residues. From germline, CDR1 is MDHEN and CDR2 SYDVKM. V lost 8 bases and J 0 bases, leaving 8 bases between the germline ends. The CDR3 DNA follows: TGTGCCAGCTTACAGGATAGCAATCAGCCCCAGCATTTT. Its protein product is CASLQDSNQPQHF.

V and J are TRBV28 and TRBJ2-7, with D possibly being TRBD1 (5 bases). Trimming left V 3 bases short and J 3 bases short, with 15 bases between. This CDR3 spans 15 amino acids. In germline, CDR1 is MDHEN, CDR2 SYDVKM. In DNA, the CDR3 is TGTGCCAGCAGTTTTGCGTCGGCAGGGAACTACGAGCAGTACTTC. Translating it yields CASSFASAGNYEQYF.

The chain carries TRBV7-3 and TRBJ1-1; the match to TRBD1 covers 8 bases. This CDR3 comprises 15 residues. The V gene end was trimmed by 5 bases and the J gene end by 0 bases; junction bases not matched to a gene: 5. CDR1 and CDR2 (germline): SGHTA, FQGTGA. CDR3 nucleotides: TGTGCCAGCAGCGCAGGGGGCAACATGAACACTGAAGCTTTCTTT. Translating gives CASSAGGNMNTEAFF.

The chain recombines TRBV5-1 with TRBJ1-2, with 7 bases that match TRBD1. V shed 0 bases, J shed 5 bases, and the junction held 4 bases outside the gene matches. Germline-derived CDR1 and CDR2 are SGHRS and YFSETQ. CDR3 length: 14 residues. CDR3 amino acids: CASSLDRGGYGYTF. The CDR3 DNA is TGCGCCAGCAGCTTGGACAGGGGCGGGTATGGCTACACCTTC.

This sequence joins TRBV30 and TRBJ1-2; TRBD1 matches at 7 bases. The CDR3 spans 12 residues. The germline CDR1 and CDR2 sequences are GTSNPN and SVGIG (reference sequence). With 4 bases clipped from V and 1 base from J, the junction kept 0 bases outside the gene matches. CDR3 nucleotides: TGTGCCTGGAACAGGGGTAACTATGGCTACACCTTC. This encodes CAWNRGNYGYTF.

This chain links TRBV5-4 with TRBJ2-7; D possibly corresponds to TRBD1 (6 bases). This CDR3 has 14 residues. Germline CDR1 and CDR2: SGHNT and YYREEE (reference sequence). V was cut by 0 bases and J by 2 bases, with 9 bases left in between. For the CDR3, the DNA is TGTGCCAGCAGCTTGGGGGACAAAACCTACGAGCAGTACTTC. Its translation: CASSLGDKTYEQYF.

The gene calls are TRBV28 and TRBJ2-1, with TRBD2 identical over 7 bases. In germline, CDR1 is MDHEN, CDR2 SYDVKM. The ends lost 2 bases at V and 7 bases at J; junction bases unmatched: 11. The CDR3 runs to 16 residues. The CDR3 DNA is TGTGCCAGCAGTTTAATTGGCGGGAGTGCGAGAAATGAGCAGTTCTTC. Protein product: CASSLIGGSARNEQFF. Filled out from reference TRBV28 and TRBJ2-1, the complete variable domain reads DVKVTQSSRYLVKRTGEKVFLECVQDMDHENMFWYRQDPGLGLRLIYFSYDVKMKEKGDIPEGYSVSREKKERFSLILESASTNQTSMYLCASSLIGGSARNEQFFGPGTRLTVL.

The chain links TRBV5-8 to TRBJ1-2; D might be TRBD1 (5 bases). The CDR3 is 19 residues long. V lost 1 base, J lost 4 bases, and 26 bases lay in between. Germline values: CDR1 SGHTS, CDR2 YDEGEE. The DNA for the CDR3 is TGTGCCAGCAGCTTGATCGGGCGCACAATGGGGCCGGATAGCTATGGCTACACCTTC. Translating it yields CASSLIGRTMGPDSYGYTF.

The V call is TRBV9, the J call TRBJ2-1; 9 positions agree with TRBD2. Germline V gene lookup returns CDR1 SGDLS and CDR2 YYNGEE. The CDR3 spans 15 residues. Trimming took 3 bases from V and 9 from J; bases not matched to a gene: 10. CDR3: CASSAIAGDRGEQFF. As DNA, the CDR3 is TGTGCCAGCAGCGCGATAGCGGGAGATCGTGGTGAGCAGTTCTTC.

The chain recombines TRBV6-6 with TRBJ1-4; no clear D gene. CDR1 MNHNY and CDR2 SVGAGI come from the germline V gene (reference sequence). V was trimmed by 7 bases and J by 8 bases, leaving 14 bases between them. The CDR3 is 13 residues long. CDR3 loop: CASNQVFAEKLFF. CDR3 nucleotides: TGTGCCAGCAACCAGGTGTTTGCGGAAAAACTGTTTTTT.

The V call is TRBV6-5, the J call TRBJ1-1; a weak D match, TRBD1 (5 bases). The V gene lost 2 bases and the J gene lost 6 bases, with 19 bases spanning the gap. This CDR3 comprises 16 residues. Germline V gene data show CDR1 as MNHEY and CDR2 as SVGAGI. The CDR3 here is CASSYDPRGGRPEAFF. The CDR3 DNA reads TGTGCCAGCAGTTACGACCCTCGGGGGGGTAGGCCTGAAGCTTTCTTT.

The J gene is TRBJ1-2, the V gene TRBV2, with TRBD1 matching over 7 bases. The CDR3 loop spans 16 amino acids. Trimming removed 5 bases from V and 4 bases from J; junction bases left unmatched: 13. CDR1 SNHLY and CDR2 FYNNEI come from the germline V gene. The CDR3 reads CASSSPTGMGLYGYTF. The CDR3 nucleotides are TGTGCCAGCAGTTCCCCGACAGGGATGGGCCTCTATGGCTACACCTTC.

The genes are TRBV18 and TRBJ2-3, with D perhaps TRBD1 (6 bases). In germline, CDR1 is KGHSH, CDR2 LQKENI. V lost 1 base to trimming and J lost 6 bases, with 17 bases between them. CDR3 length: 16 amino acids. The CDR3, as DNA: TGTGCCAGCTCACCACGGAGCGATTTGAGGGGGGATACGCAGTATTTT. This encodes CASSPRSDLRGDTQYF.

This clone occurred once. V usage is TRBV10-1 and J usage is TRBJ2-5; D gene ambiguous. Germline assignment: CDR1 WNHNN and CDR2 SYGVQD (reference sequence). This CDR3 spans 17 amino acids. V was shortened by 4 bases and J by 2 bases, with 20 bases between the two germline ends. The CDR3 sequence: CASSAKFLGARQETQYF. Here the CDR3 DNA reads TGCGCCAGCAGTGCTAAATTTTTAGGAGCAAGACAAGAGACCCAGTACTTC.

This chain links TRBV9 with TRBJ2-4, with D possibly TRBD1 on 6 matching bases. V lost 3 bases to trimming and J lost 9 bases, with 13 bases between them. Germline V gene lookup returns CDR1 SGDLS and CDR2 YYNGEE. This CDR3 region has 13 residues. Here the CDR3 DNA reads TGTGCCAGCAGCGGCGACCTAGGGGGCATTCAGTACTTC. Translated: CASSGDLGGIQYF. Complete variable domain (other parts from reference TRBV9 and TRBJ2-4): DSGVTQTPKHLITATGQRVTLRCSPRSGDLSVYWYQQSLDQGLQFLIQYYNGEERAKGNILERFSAQQFPDLHSELNLSSLELGDSALYFCASSGDLGGIQYFGAGTRLSVL.

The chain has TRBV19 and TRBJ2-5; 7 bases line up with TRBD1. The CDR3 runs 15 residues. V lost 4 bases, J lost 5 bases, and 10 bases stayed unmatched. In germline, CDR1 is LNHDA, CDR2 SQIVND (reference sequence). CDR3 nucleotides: TGTGCCAGTAGTAGCCCACAGGGGATGTATGAGACCCAGTACTTC. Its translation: CASSSPQGMYETQYF.

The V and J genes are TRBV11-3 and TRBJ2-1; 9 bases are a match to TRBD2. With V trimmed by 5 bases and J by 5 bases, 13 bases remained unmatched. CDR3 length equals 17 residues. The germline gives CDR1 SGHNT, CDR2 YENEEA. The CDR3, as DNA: TGTGCCAGCAGCATTTCCGGCGCGGGAGGGCGCAACAATGAGCAGTTCTTC. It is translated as CASSISGAGGRNNEQFF.

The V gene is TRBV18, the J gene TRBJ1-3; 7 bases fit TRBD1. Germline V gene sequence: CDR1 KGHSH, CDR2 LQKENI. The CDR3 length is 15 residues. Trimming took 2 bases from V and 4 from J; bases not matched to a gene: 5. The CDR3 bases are TGTGCCAGCTCACCAGACAGGGTGGACGGAAACACCATATATTTT. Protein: CASSPDRVDGNTIYF.